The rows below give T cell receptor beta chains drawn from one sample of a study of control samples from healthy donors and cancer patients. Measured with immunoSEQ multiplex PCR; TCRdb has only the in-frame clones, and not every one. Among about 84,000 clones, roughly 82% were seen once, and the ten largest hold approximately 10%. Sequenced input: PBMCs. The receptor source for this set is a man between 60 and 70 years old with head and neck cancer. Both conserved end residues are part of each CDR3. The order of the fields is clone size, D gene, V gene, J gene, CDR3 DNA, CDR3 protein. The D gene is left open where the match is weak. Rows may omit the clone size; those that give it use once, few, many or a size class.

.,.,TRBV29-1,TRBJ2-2,TGCAGCGTTGGGGTCGGGTTTGCCGGGGAGCTGTTTTTT,CSVGVGFAGELFF
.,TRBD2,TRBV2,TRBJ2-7,TGTGCCAGCAAGACCGGGACTAGCGGCTACGAGCAGTACTTC,CASKTGTSGYEQYF
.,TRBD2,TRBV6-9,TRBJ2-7,TGTGCCAGCAGTTGGGGGGGGACGAACTCCTACGAGCAGTACTTC,CASSWGGTNSYEQYF
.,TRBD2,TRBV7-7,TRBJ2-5,TGTGCTAGCAGCCTTATCGGGGGGGTCGGAGAGACCCAGTACTTC,CASSLIGGVGETQYF
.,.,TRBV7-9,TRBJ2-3,TGTGCCAGCAGCTTGGAGTATTTT,CASSLEYF
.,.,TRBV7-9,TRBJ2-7,TGTGCCAGCAGCTTTTCCACCGGGAGCTACGAGCAGTACTTC,CASSFSTGSYEQYF
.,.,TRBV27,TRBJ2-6,TGTGCCAGCAGTCTCCGGGGGCGTGGGGCCAACGTCCTGACTTTC,CASSLRGRGANVLTF
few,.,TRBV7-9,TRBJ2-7,TGTGCCAGCAGCCCGGTTGGGACCTACGAGCAGTACTTC,CASSPVGTYEQYF
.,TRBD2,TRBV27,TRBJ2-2,TGTGCCAGCAGTTCCAGCGGGGCGAACACCGGGGAGCTGTTTTTT,CASSSSGANTGELFF
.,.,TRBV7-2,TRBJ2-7,TGTGCCAGCAGCCCCCAAGGCAGACTCCGGACCTACGAGCAGTACTTC,CASSPQGRLRTYEQYF
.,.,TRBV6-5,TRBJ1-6,TGTGCCAGCCGGGGCCTCCCTAATTCACCCCTCCACTTT,CASRGLPNSPLHF
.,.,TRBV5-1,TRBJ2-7,TGCGCCAGCAGCCAGAAAGGACACCACTACGAGCAGTACTTC,CASSQKGHHYEQYF
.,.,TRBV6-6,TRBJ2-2,TGTGCCATCCGGTTTGGGGCCGGGGAGCTGTTTTTT,CAIRFGAGELFF
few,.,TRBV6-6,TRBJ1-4,TGTGCCAGCAGTCCAATGATCGGCCAAGGGGAAAAACTGTTTTTT,CASSPMIGQGEKLFF
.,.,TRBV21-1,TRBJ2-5,TGTGCCAGCAGCAATCCGGACGGTCAAGAGACCCAGTACTTC,CASSNPDGQETQYF
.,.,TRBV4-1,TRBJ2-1,TGCGCCAGCAGCCCATCGGTCCACTACAATGAGCAGTTCTTC,CASSPSVHYNEQFF
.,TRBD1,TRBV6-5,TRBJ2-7,TGTGCCAGCACCCCAGGGGGAACAAATTCCTACGAGCAGTACTTC,CASTPGGTNSYEQYF
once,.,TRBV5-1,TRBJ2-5,TGCGCCAGCAGCCCCCGTGGCGGGGAAGAGACCCAGTACTTC,CASSPRGGEETQYF
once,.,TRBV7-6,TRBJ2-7,TGTGCCAGCAGCTTATCACACACCCCCTACGAGCAGTACTTC,CASSLSHTPYEQYF
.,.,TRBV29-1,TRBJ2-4,TGCAGCGTTGCTTCTGTTATAGCCAAAAACATTCAGTACTTC,CSVASVIAKNIQYF
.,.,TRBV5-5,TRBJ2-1,TGTGCCAGCAGCTTGCGTCCAGCGGACTACAATGAGCAGTTCTTC,CASSLRPADYNEQFF
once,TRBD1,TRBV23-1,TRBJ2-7,TGCGCCAGCAGTCAATCCCCAGGGGGCAGGGGGACCTACGAGCAGTACTTC,CASSQSPGGRGTYEQYF
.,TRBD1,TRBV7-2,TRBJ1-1,TGTGCCAGCAGCTCCAGACAGGGTCCAGGAATGAACACTGAAGCTTTCTTT,CASSSRQGPGMNTEAFF
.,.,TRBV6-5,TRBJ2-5,TGTGCCAGCAACTTCTTACAAGAGACCCAGTACTTC,CASNFLQETQYF
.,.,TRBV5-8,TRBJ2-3,TGTGCCAGCAGCTTGTCCCTGTCGTCTAGCACAGATACGCAGTATTTT,CASSLSLSSSTDTQYF
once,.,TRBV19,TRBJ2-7,TGTGCCAGTAGATGGCAGGGGGGGGGAGACTACGAGCAGTACTTC,CASRWQGGGDYEQYF
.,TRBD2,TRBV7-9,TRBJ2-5,TGTGCCAGCAGCTCACTAGCGGCCTTCGGGGGGACCCAGTACTTC,CASSSLAAFGGTQYF
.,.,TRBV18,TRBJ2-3,TGTGCCAGCTCACCAGGGGTCCACCTTGCAGATACGCAGTATTTT,CASSPGVHLADTQYF
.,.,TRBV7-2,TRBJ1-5,TGTGCCAGCAGCTTCGTCCCCGGGGGCAATCAGCCCCAGCATTTT,CASSFVPGGNQPQHF
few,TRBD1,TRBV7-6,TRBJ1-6,TGTGCCAGCAGCTTAGGGACAGGGCGTTCACCCCTCCACTTT,CASSLGTGRSPLHF
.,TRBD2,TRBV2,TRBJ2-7,TGTGCCAGCAGCGACGGACTAGCGTACGAGCAGTACTTC,CASSDGLAYEQYF
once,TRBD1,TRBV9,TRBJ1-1,TGTGCCAGCAGCGTAGAACAGGGGGTGCGTTCGGGCACTGAAGCTTTCTTT,CASSVEQGVRSGTEAFF
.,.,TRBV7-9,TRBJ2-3,TGTGCCAGCAGCTCCGGGCTGACTAGCACAGATACGCAGTATTTT,CASSSGLTSTDTQYF
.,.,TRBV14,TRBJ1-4,TGTGCCAGCAGCCAATGGGGCAGACTCCTGTTTTTT,CASSQWGRLLFF
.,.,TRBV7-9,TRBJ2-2,TGTGCCAGCAGCTTGACCCAGAACCGCGCAGGGGGGGAGCTGTTTTTT,CASSLTQNRAGGELFF
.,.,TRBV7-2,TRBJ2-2,TGTGCCAGCAGCTTAGCGGGAACGGCCGGGGAGCTGTTTTTT,CASSLAGTAGELFF
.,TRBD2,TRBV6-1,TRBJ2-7,TGTGCCAGCAGTGAAGCGGGAGGGACGGGCTACGAGCAGTACTTC,CASSEAGGTGYEQYF
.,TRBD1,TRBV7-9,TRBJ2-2,TGCGCCAGCAGCGCCAGGACAGGGGATCCCGGGGAGCTGTTTTTT,CASSARTGDPGELFF
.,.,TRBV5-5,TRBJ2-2,TGTGCCAGCAGCTCGCAAAACACCGGGGAGCTGTTTTTT,CASSSQNTGELFF